These 28 T cell receptor beta chains came from one sample sequenced in a study of T cell responses to AZD1222 COVID-19 vaccine. Method: immunoSEQ multiplex PCR; TCRdb's copy keeps in-frame clones and lacks some. Of more than 140,000 clones listed, approximately 88% are singletons. The sequenced sample was peripheral blood, obtained on day 0 of MenACWY control vaccination. All receptors come from an adult in good health.

V is TRBV4-2 and J is TRBJ1-6, with 8 bases aligning to TRBD1. Germline loops: CDR1 LGHNA, CDR2 YNFKEQ. J was trimmed by 8 bases and V by 1 base; bases with no gene match: 10. The CDR3 length is 17 residues. The CDR3 sequence: CASSQGRGQALYSPLHF. DNA of the CDR3: TGTGCCAGCAGCCAAGGACGGGGACAGGCTTTGTATTCACCCCTCCACTTT.

To note about this clone: Other DNA sequences in the same sample also yield this CDR3. The chain employs TRBV9 and TRBJ1-2; D remains unclear. The germline V gene encodes CDR1 SGDLS and CDR2 YYNGEE. The CDR3 has 13 amino acids. Trimming removed 2 bases from V and 4 bases from J, with 9 bases in between. As DNA, the CDR3 is TGTGCCAGCAGCGTCGGTGGCGGCTATGGCTACACCTTC. Its protein is CASSVGGGYGYTF.

The chain joins TRBV7-8 to TRBJ2-4; the D gene is possibly TRBD2 (6 bases). V dropped 5 bases and J dropped 8 bases, with 10 bases sitting between them. This CDR3 region has 12 residues. Germline V lookup: CDR1 SGHVS, CDR2 FQNEAQ. The CDR3 is CASSPTGDIQYF. CDR3 coding DNA: TGTGCCAGCAGCCCTACGGGGGACATTCAGTACTTC.

This clone was counted a few times. This chain connects TRBV4-2 to TRBJ1-1; no reliable D call. The CDR3 covers 16 residues. Germline V gene data show CDR1 as LGHNA and CDR2 as YNFKEQ. V was trimmed by 0 bases and J by 1 base, leaving 12 bases between them. The chain's CDR3 is CASSQEFRQTNTEAFF. For the CDR3, the DNA is TGTGCCAGCAGCCAAGAATTTCGGCAGACGAACACTGAAGCTTTCTTT.

The V gene is TRBV18, the J gene TRBJ2-7; 7 bases are a match to TRBD1. CDR1 and CDR2 from the germline V gene are KGHSH and LQKENI. The CDR3 spans 14 residues. V gave up 3 bases and J gave up 3 bases; unmatched junction bases: 5. The CDR3 here is CASSPVDRLYEQYF. The CDR3 DNA is TGTGCCAGCTCACCCGTGGACAGGCTCTACGAGCAGTACTTC.

V and J are TRBV4-1 and TRBJ1-6, with D hard to call. The length of the CDR3 is 16 residues. V was cut by 1 base and J by 0 bases, with 7 bases left in between. Germline-derived CDR1 and CDR2 are MGHRA and YSYEKL. Written as DNA, the CDR3 is TGCGCCAGCAGCCAAGTGTTGAGCTCCTATAATTCACCCCTCCACTTT. This gives the protein CASSQVLSSYNSPLHF.

This rearrangement joins TRBV6-2 or TRBV6-3 to TRBJ1-1, with 10 nucleotides matching TRBD1. J lost 4 bases, V lost 2 bases, and 4 bases had no gene match. CDR3 length: 15 residues. Per the germline V gene, CDR1 is MNHEY and CDR2 is SVGEGT. In DNA form, the CDR3 reads TGTGCCAGCAGTTACGGGACAGGGGATTTCACTGAAGCTTTCTTT. Its protein product is CASSYGTGDFTEAFF.

The CDR3: CASSRSGQGYGYTF. CDR3 bases: TGTGCCAGCAGTCGGTCGGGACAGGGCTATGGCTACACCTTC. This sequence joins TRBV2 and TRBJ1-2; 9 nucleotides agree with TRBD1. V was clipped by 5 bases and J by 4 bases; unmatched bases: 5. The germline CDR1 and CDR2 sequences are SNHLY and FYNNEI. This CDR3 region has 14 residues. The full variable domain, rest sourced from reference TRBV2 and TRBJ1-2, is EPEVTQTPSHQVTQMGQEVILRCVPISNHLYFYWYRQILGQKVEFLVSFYNNEISEKSEIFDDQFSVERPDGSNFTLKIRSTKLEDSAMYFCASSRSGQGYGYTFGSGTRLTVV.

The chain is built from TRBV10-3 and TRBJ2-3; 9 nucleotides line up with TRBD2. Germline V gene data show CDR1 as ENHRY and CDR2 as SYGVKD. The CDR3 extends over 17 amino acids. Unmatched junction bases numbered 13, after V lost 7 bases and J lost 2 bases. In DNA form, the CDR3 reads TGTGCCATCACCTCCATGAGGGGCGGGAGGGCCACAGATACGCAGTATTTT. Translation: CAITSMRGGRATDTQYF.

The gene calls are TRBV6-5 and TRBJ2-7; TRBD1 is a possible D gene (5 bases). Trimming removed 6 bases from V and 4 bases from J, with 7 bases in between. The CDR3 length is 11 residues. CDR1 and CDR2 from the germline V gene are MNHEY and SVGAGI. The CDR3 nucleotides are TGTGCCAGCAGGCAGGGTTACGAGCAGTACTTC. It specifies CASRQGYEQYF.

This chain links TRBV7-9 with TRBJ1-2; 8 bases line up with TRBD1. The V gene's germline CDR1 is SEHNR and CDR2 FQNEAQ (reference sequence). V shed 5 bases and J 4 bases; nucleotides not matched to a gene: 12. This CDR3 is built from 16 residues. The CDR3 reads CASSLDRGVAGYGYTF. CDR3 sequence (DNA): TGTGCCAGCAGCCTAGACAGGGGCGTCGCAGGCTATGGCTACACCTTC.

This clone has just a few counts. This chain connects TRBV7-8 to TRBJ1-3, with D unresolved. The CDR3 contains 19 residues. Germline-derived CDR1 and CDR2 are SGHVS and FQNEAQ. Trimming cost V 1 base and J 0 bases, with 19 bases left between them. CDR3 sequence: CASSLGGPVLTSSGNTIYF. The CDR3 nucleotides are TGTGCCAGCAGCTTAGGAGGTCCCGTACTAACGAGCTCTGGAAACACCATATATTTT.

The chain employs TRBV7-2 and TRBJ2-7; no firm D call. CDR3 length: 14 amino acids. V lost 7 bases and J lost 0, with 13 bases in between. CDR1 SGHTA and CDR2 FQGNSA come from the germline V gene. The CDR3 is CASTLDRYSYEQYF. CDR3 nucleotides: TGTGCCAGCACCCTGGACCGATACTCCTACGAGCAGTACTTC.

This clone was counted between two and nine times. The V gene is TRBV5-1, the J gene TRBJ1-6; D gene uncertain. This CDR3 has 17 amino acids. CDR1 and CDR2 from the germline V gene are SGHRS and YFSETQ. V was cut by 0 bases and J by 6 bases, with 16 bases left in between. The CDR3 nucleotides read TGCGCCAGCAGCTTGGCCTCGGGCGGGCAGTCTAATTCACCCCTCCACTTT. It is translated as CASSLASGGQSNSPLHF.

The V call is TRBV9, the J call TRBJ1-3; D is uncertain. Trimming stripped 3 bases from V and 0 bases from J, with 16 bases between. The germline CDR1 and CDR2 sequences are SGDLS and YYNGEE. This CDR3 has 17 residues. The CDR3, as DNA: TGTGCCAGCAGCGCACGCGCCGACACCTTCTCTGGAAACACCATATATTTT. Its protein is CASSARADTFSGNTIYF.

The rearrangement uses TRBV5-6 and TRBJ1-1, with 9 bases aligning to TRBD1. The CDR3 is 14 residues long. Germline V gives CDR1 SGHDT, CDR2 YYEEEE. J gave up 6 bases and V 2 bases, and 5 bases lay outside the gene matches. The CDR3 DNA follows: TGTGCCAGCAGCTTCCGGGACAGGGCTCCTGAAGCTTTCTTT. This sequence encodes CASSFRDRAPEAFF.

V is TRBV5-6 and J is TRBJ1-1; no clear D. This CDR3 comprises 13 residues. V lost 1 base to trimming and J lost 2 bases, with 6 bases between them. Germline assignment: CDR1 SGHDT and CDR2 YYEEEE. The DNA of the CDR3 is TGTGCCAGCAGCTTGCAACTAAACACTGAAGCTTTCTTT. It codes for CASSLQLNTEAFF.

The genes are TRBV28 and TRBJ1-6; 7 positions match TRBD1. The germline gives CDR1 MDHEN, CDR2 SYDVKM. The V gene end was trimmed by 2 bases and the J gene end by 5 bases; junction bases not matched to a gene: 3. The CDR3 is 15 amino acids. CDR3: CASSLGGGHNSPLHF. The CDR3 DNA reads TGTGCCAGCAGTTTAGGAGGGGGCCATAATTCACCCCTCCACTTT.

The rearrangement uses TRBV6-2 or TRBV6-3 and TRBJ1-3; 7 bases map to TRBD1. Germline CDR1 is MNHEY and CDR2 is SVGEGT. V shed 5 bases, J shed 4 bases, and the junction held 11 bases outside the gene matches. The CDR3 has 16 residues. CDR3 loop: CASSRTRGMFGNTIYF. The CDR3 DNA reads as TGTGCCAGCAGTCGAACCAGGGGGATGTTCGGAAACACCATATATTTT.

This sequence joins TRBV28 and TRBJ1-1, with 7 nucleotides matching TRBD1. Looked up from germline, CDR1 is MDHEN and CDR2 is SYDVKM. This CDR3 is 14 amino acids long. The V and J ends lost 5 bases and 1 base, in that order; junction bases with no gene match: 4. The CDR3 coding sequence is TGTGCCAGCAGTCCAGGGGGTGCGAACACTGAAGCTTTCTTT. The encoded protein is CASSPGGANTEAFF.

The rearrangement links TRBV5-1 to TRBJ1-2; TRBD1 aligns across 10 bases. Trimming took 3 bases from V and 2 from J; bases not matched to a gene: 4. The CDR3 has 15 residues. Per germline, CDR1 SGHRS and CDR2 YFSETQ. The CDR3 spells CASSSGTGENYGYTF. As DNA, the CDR3 is TGCGCCAGCAGCTCGGGGACAGGGGAAAACTATGGCTACACCTTC. The full variable domain, its missing parts supplied by reference TRBV5-1 and TRBJ1-2, is KAGVTQTPRYLIKTRGQQVTLSCSPISGHRSVSWYQQTPGQGLQFLFEYFSETQRNKGNFPGRFSGRQFSNSRSEMNVSTLELGDSALYLCASSSGTGENYGYTFGSGTRLTVV.

This rearrangement joins TRBV21-1 to TRBJ2-2; TRBD1 reflects the table's D call only, with no check against the DNA. TRBV21-1 counts as a pseudogene. There are 18 residues in the CDR3. The CDR3, as DNA: TGTGCCAGCAGCGTCAGAAATACCTCACCCCCGAACACCGGGGAGCTGTTTTTT. It encodes CASSVRNTSPPNTGELFF.

This chain connects TRBV28 to TRBJ1-2, with TRBD1 matching over 8 bases. With 6 bases clipped from V and 4 bases from J, the junction kept 4 bases outside the gene matches. The CDR3 sequence is 13 residues long. CDR1 is MDHEN and CDR2 is SYDVKM in the germline V gene. CDR3 sequence reads: CASRLGTGYGYTF. In DNA form, the CDR3 reads TGTGCCAGCAGACTAGGGACAGGCTATGGCTACACCTTC.

The V gene is TRBV20-1, the J gene TRBJ2-4; D gene unclear. Per the germline V gene, CDR1 is DFQATT and CDR2 is SNEGSKA (reference sequence). The ends were cut back, 5 bases at V and 4 bases at J, with 6 bases in the middle. The length of the CDR3 is 11 residues. The CDR3 DNA sequence: TGCAGTGCTGGACCTAAAAACATTCAGTACTTC. Translating gives CSAGPKNIQYF.

The chain is built from TRBV24-1 and TRBJ1-2; tentative D call: TRBD1 (5 bases). The CDR3 has 15 residues. The V gene's germline CDR1 is KGHDR and CDR2 SFDVKD. Trimming removed 3 bases at V and 6 bases at J, with 16 bases between. CDR3 in amino acids: CATSDGRGTADGYTF. CDR3 bases: TGTGCCACCAGTGATGGCCGTGGGACGGCGGATGGCTACACCTTC.

J is TRBJ1-5 and V is TRBV6-5, with D possibly TRBD1 on 6 matching bases. The V end lost 0 bases, the J end lost 5 bases, and 14 bases lay between the germline ends. CDR3 length: 16 amino acids. Per the germline V gene, CDR1 is MNHEY and CDR2 is SVGAGI. The DNA of the CDR3 is TGTGCCAGCAGTTACTCGGGCAGGGGATCCGATCAGCCCCAGCATTTT. Translation: CASSYSGRGSDQPQHF.

This chain joins TRBV28 and TRBJ1-3, with 7 bases fitting TRBD1. The CDR3 is made up of 14 amino acids. Germline V lookup: CDR1 MDHEN, CDR2 SYDVKM. Trimming cost V 10 bases and J 4 bases; bases outside gene matches: 10. The CDR3 reads CATALGGAGNTIYF. The CDR3 coding sequence is TGTGCCACCGCCCTAGGGGGCGCCGGAAACACCATATATTTT.

J is TRBJ1-1 and V is TRBV18, with TRBD1 as a possible D gene (5 bases). The CDR3 extends over 12 amino acids. Trimming stripped 2 bases from V and 6 bases from J, with 7 bases between. Germline lookup yields CDR1 KGHSH and CDR2 LQKENI. This CDR3 is CASSPGAPEAFF. Written as DNA, the CDR3 is TGTGCCAGCTCACCAGGGGCCCCTGAAGCTTTCTTT. Full variable domain (remainder filled in from reference TRBV18 and TRBJ1-1): NAGVMQNPRHLVRRRGQEARLRCSPMKGHSHVYWYRQLPEEGLKFMVYLQKENIIDESGMPKERFSAEFPKEGPSILRIQQVVRGDSAAYFCASSPGAPEAFFGQGTRLTVV.